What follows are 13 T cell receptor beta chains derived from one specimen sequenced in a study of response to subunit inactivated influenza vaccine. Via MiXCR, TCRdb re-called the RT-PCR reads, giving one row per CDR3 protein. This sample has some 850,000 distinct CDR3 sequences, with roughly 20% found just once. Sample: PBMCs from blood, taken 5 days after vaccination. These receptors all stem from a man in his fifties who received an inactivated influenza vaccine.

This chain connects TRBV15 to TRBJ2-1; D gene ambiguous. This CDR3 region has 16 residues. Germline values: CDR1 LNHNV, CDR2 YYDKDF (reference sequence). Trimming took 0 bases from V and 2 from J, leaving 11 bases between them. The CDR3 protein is CATSRDKGIPYNEQFF. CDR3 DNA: TGTGCCACCAGCAGAGATAAGGGTATCCCCTACAATGAGCAGTTCTTC.

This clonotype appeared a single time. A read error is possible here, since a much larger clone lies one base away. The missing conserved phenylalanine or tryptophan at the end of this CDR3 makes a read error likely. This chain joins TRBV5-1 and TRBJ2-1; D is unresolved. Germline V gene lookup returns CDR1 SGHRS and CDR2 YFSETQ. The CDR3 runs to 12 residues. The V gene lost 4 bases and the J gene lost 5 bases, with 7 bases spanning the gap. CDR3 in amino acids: CASSLPDNEQFL. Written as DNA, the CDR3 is TGCGCCAGCAGCCTGCCGGACAATGAGCAGTTCTTG.

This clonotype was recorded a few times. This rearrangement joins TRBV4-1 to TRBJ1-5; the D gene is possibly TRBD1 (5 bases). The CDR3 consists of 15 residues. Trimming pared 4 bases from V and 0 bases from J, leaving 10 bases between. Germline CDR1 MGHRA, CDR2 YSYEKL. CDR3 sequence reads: CASSPQENSNQPQHF. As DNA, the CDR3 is TGCGCCAGCAGCCCACAGGAGAATAGCAATCAGCCCCAGCATTTT.

DNA for the CDR3: TGTGCCACCAGTGGCGGAGGGAGTTACAATGAGCAGTTCTTC. Translated: CATSGGGSYNEQFF. The chain links TRBV24-1 to TRBJ2-1, with TRBD2 as a possible D gene (6 bases). CDR3 length: 14 residues. Germline CDR1 is KGHDR and CDR2 is SFDVKD. V lost 5 bases, J lost 4 bases, and 11 bases lay in between.

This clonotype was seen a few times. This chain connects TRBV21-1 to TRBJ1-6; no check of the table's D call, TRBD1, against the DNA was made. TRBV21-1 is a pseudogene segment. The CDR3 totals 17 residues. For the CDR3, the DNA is TGTGCCAGCAGCATTCAAGGGGGCGCGCTCTATAATTCACCCCTCCACTTT. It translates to CASSIQGGALYNSPLHF.

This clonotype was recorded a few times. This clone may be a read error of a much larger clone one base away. CDR3 bases: TGCAGCGGAGCCGGAGCGGGGTCTAGCACAGATACGCGGTATTTT. It yields the protein CSGAGAGSSTDTRYF. V usage is TRBV29-1 and J usage is TRBJ2-3; 7 bases map to TRBD2. This CDR3 is 15 amino acids long. Germline values: CDR1 SQVTM, CDR2 ANQGSEA.

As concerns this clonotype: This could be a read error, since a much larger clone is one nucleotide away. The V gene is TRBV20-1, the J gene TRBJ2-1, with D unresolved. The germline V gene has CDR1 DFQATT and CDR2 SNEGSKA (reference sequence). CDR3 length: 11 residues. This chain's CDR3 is CNARTRSQQFF. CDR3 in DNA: TGCAATGCTAGAACCAGGTCCCAGCAGTTCTTC.

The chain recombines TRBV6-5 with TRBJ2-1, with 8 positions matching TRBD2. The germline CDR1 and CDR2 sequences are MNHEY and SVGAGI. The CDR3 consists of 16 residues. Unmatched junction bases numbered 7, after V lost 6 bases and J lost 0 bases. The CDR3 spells CASSYAGTSSYNEQFF. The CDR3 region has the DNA TGTGCCAGCAGCTATGCCGGGACTAGCTCCTACAATGAGCAGTTCTTC.

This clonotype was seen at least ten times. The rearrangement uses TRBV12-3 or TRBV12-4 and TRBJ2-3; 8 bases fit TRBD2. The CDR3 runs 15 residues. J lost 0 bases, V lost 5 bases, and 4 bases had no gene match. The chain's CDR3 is CASSETSVSTDTQYF. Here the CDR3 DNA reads TGTGCCAGCAGTGAGACTAGCGTAAGCACAGATACGCAGTATTTT.

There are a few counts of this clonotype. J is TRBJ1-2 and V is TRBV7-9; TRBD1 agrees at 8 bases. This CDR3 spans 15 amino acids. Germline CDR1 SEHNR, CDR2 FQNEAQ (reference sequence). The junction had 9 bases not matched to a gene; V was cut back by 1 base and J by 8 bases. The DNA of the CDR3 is TGTGCCAGCAGCTTAGGTCAGGGGGCGCTTGGCGGCTACACCTTC. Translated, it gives CASSLGQGALGGYTF.

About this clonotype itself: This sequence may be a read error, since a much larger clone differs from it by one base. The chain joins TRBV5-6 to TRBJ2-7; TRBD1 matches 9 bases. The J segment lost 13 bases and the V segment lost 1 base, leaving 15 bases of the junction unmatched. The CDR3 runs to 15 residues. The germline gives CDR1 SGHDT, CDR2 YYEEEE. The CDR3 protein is CASSLRAPGTGYPYF. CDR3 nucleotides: TGTGCCAGCAGCTTGAGGGCCCCCGGGACAGGGTACCCTTACTTC.

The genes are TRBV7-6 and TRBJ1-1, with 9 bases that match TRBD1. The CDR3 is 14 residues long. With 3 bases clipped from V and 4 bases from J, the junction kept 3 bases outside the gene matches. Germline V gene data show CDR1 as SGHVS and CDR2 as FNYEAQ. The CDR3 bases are TGTGCCAGCAGCTTTACAGGGGGCGTCACTGAAGCTTTCTTT. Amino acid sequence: CASSFTGGVTEAFF.

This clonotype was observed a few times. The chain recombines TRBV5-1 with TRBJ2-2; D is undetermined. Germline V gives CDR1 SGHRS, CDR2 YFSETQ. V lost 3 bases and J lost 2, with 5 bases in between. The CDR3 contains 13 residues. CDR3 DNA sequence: TGCGCCAGCAGCTCGATCAACACCGGGGAGCTGTTTTTT. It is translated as CASSSINTGELFF.